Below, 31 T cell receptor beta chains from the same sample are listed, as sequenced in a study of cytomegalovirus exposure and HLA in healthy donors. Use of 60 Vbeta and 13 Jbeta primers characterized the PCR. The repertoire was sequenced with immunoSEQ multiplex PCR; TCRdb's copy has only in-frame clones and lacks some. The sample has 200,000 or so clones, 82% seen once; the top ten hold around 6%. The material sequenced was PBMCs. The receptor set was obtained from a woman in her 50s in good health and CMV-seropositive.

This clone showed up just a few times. This CDR3 reads CASRPREWNTEAFF. CDR3 DNA: TGTGCCAGCAGACCCCGGGAATGGAACACTGAAGCTTTCTTT. The chain carries TRBV27 and TRBJ1-1, with D uncertain. V lost 6 bases, J lost 1 base, and 12 bases lay in between. CDR1 MNHEY and CDR2 SMNVEV come from the germline V gene (reference sequence). CDR3 size: 14 residues.

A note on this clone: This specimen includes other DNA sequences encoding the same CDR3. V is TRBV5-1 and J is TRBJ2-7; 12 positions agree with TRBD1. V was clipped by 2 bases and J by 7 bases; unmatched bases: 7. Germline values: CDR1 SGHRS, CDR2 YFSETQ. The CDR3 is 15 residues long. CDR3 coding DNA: TGCGCCAGCAGCTTACGGGGACAGGGGGCTGGAGAGCAGTACTTC. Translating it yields CASSLRGQGAGEQYF.

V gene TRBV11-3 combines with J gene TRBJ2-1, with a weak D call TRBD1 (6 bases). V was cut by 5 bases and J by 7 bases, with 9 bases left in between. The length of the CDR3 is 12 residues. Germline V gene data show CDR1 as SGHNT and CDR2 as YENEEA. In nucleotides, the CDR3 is TGTGCCAGCAGCCTAGGGACAAATGAGCAGTTCTTC. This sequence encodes CASSLGTNEQFF.

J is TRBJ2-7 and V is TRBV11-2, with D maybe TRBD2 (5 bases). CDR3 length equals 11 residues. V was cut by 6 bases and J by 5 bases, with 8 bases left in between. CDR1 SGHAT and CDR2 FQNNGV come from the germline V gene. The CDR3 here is CASSSGDEQYF. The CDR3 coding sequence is TGTGCCAGCAGTTCCGGGGACGAGCAGTACTTC.

CDR3 DNA: TGTGCCAGCAGCTTTTTGGGGGGGCTTCGAAGGGGAGAGACCCAGTACTTC. Amino acid sequence: CASSFLGGLRRGETQYF. The V and J genes are TRBV7-2 and TRBJ2-5; a weak D match, TRBD2 (7 bases). Trimming pared 3 bases from V and 4 bases from J, leaving 21 bases between. The CDR3 consists of 17 residues. CDR1 is SGHTA and CDR2 is FQGNSA in the germline V gene. The whole variable domain, filled in from reference TRBV7-2 and TRBJ2-5, reads GAGVSQSPSNKVTEKGKDVELRCDPISGHTALYWYRQSLGQGLEFLIYFQGNSAPDKSGLPSDRFSAERTGGSVSTLTIQRTQQEDSAVYLCASSFLGGLRRGETQYFGPGTRLLVL.

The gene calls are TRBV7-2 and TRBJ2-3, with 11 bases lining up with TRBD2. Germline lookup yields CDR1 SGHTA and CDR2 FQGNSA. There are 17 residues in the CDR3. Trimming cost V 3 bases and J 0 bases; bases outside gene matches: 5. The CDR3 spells CASSFLVAGGSTDTQYF. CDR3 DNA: TGTGCCAGCAGCTTCTTGGTAGCGGGGGGGAGCACAGATACGCAGTATTTT.

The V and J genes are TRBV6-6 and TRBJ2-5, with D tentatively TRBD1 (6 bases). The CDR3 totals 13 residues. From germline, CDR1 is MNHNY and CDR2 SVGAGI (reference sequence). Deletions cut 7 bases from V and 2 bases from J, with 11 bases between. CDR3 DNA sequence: TGTGCCAGCAAGGGGGATTTACAAGAGACCCAGTACTTC. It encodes CASKGDLQETQYF.

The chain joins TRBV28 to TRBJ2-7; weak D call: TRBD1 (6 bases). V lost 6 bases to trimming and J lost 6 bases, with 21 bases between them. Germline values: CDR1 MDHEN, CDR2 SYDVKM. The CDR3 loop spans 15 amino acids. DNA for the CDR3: TGTGCCAGCAGACCAGGACAGCTTCGGATCTCCGAGCAGTACTTC. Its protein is CASRPGQLRISEQYF.

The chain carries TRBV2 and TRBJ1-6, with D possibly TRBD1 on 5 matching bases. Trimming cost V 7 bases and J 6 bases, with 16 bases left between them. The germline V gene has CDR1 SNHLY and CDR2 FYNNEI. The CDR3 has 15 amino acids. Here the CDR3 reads CASKRGGMSNSPLHF. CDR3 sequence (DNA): TGTGCCAGCAAAAGGGGCGGGATGTCTAATTCACCCCTCCACTTT.

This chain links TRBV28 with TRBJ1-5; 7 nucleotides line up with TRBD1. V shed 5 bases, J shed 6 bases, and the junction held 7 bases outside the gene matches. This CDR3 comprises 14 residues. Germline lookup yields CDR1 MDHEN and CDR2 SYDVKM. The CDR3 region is CASSTTGASQPQHF. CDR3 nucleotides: TGTGCCAGCAGTACCACAGGGGCAAGTCAGCCCCAGCATTTT. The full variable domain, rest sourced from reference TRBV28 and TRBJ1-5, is DVKVTQSSRYLVKRTGEKVFLECVQDMDHENMFWYRQDPGLGLRLIYFSYDVKMKEKGDIPEGYSVSREKKERFSLILESASTNQTSMYLCASSTTGASQPQHFGDGTRLSIL.

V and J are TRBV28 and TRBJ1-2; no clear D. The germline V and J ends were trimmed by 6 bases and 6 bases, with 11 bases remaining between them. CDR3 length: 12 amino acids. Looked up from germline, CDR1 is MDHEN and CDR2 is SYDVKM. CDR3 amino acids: CASSLSRDGYTF. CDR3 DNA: TGTGCCAGCAGCCTGTCCCGGGATGGCTACACCTTC.

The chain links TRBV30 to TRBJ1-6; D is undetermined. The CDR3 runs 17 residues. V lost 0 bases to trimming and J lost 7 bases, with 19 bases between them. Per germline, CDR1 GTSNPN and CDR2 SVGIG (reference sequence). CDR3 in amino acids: CAWSVPVTRGWNSPLHF. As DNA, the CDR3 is TGTGCCTGGAGTGTACCAGTCACCCGCGGGTGGAATTCACCCCTCCACTTT.

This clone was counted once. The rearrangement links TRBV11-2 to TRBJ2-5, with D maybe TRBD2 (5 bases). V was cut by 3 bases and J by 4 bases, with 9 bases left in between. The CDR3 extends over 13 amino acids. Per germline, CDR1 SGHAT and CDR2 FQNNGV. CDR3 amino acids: CASSFRTLETQYF. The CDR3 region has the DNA TGTGCCAGCAGCTTTCGGACTCTAGAGACCCAGTACTTC.

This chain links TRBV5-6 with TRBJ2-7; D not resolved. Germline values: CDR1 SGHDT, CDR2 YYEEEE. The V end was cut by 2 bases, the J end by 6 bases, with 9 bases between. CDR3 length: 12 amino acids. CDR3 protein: CASSLNPPEQYF. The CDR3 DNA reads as TGTGCCAGCAGCTTAAATCCTCCCGAGCAGTACTTC.

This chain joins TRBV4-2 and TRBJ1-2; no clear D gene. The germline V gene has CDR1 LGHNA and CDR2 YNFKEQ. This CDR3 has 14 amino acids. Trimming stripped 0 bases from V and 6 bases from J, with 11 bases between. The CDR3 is CASSQDVRADGYTF. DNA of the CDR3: TGTGCCAGCAGCCAAGATGTGAGGGCAGATGGCTACACCTTC.

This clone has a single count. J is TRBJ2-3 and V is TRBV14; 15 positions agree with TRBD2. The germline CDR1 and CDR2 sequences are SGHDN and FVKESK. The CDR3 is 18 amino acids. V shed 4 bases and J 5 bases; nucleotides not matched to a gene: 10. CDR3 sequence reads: CASSPGGTSGRFEDTQYF. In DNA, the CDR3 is TGTGCCAGCAGCCCCGGCGGGACTAGCGGGAGGTTTGAAGATACGCAGTATTTT.

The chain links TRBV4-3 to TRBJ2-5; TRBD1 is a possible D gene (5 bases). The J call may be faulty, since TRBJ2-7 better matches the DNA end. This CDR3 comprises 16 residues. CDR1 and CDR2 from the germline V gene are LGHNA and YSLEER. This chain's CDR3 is CASSQVKAGPSYEQYF. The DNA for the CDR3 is TGCGCCAGCAGCCAAGTTAAGGCAGGGCCGTCCTACGAGCAGTACTTC.

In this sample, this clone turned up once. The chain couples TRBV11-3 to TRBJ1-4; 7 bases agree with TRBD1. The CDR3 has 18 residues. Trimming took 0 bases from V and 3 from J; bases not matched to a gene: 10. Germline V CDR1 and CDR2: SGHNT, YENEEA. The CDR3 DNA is TGTGCCAGCAGCTTAGATCGGGTCGACGGGACAGCTAATGAAAAACTGTTTTTT. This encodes CASSLDRVDGTANEKLFF. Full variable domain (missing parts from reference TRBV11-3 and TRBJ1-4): EAGVVQSPRYKIIEKKQPVAFWCNPISGHNTLYWYLQNLGQGPELLIRYENEEAVDDSQLPKDRFSAERLKGVDSTLKIQPAELGDSAVYLCASSLDRVDGTANEKLFFGSGTQLSVL.

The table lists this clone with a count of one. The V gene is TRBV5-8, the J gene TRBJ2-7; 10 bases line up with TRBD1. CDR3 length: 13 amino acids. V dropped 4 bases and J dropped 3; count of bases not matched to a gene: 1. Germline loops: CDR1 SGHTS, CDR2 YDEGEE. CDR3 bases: TGTGCCAGCAGCCGGGACAGGGGCTACGAGCAGTACTTC. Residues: CASSRDRGYEQYF. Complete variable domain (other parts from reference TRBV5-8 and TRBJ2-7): EAGVTQSPTHLIKTRGQQATLRCSPISGHTSVYWYQQALGLGLQFLLWYDEGEERNRGNFPPRFSGRQFPNYSSELNVNALELEDSALYLCASSRDRGYEQYFGPGTRLTVT.

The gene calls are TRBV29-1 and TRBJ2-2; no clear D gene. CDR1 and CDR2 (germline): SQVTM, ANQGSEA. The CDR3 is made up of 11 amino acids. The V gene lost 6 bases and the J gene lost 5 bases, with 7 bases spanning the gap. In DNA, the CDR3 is TGCAGCGTGGCTTTGACCGGGGAGCTGTTTTTT. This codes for CSVALTGELFF.

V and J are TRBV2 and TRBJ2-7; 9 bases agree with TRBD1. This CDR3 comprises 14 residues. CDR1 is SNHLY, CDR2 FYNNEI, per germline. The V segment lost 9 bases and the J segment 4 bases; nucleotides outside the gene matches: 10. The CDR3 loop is CASRFRTGDYEQYF. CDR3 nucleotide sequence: TGTGCCAGTCGGTTCCGGACAGGGGATTACGAGCAGTACTTC.

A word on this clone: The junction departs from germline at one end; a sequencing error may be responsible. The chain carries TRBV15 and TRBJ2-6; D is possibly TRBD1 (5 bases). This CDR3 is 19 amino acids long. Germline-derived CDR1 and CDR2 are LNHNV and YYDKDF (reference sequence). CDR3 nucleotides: TGTGCCACCAGCAGAGGCCTTCTGACCCGATACTCTGGGGCCAACGGCCTGACTTTC. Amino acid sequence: CATSRGLLTRYSGANGLTF. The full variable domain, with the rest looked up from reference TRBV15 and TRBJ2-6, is DAMVIQNPRYQVTQFGKPVTLSCSQTLNHNVMYWYQQKSSQAPKLLFHYYDKDFNNEADTPDNFQSRRPNTSFCFLDIRSPGLGDTAMYLCATSRGLLTRYSGANGLTFGAGSRLTVL.

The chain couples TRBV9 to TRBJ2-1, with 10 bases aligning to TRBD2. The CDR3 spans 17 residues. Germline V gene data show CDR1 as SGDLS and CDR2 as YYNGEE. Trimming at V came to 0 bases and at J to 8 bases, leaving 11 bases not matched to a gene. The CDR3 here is CASSVGRRSGRVDEQFF. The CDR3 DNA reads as TGTGCCAGCAGCGTAGGGAGACGAAGCGGGAGGGTGGATGAGCAGTTCTTC.

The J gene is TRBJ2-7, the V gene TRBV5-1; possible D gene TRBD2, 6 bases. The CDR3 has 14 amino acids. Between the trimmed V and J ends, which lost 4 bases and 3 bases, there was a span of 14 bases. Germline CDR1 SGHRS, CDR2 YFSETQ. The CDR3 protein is CASSPRAGGYEQYF. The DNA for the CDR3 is TGCGCCAGCAGCCCCCGGGCCGGGGGCTACGAGCAGTACTTC.

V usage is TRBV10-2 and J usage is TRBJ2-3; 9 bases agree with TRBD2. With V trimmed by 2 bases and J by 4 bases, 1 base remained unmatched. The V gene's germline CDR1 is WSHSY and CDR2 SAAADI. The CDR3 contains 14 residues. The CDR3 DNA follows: TGCGCCAGCAGTGAGAGGACTAGCGCAGATACGCAGTATTTT. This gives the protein CASSERTSADTQYF.

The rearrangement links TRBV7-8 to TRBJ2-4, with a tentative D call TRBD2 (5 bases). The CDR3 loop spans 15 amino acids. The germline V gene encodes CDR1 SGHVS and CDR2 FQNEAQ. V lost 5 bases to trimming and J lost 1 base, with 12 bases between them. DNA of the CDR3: TGTGCCAGCAGCCCAAGGACTGAGGCCAAAAACATTCAGTACTTC. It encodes CASSPRTEAKNIQYF.

The CDR3 is CASSPPGTGTYNEQFF. The CDR3 region has the DNA TGTGCCAGCAGCCCCCCCGGGACAGGGACCTACAATGAGCAGTTCTTC. This sequence joins TRBV11-2 and TRBJ2-1, with 9 bases that match TRBD1. Looked up from germline, CDR1 is SGHAT and CDR2 is FQNNGV. This CDR3 is built from 16 residues. V shed 5 bases, J shed 2 bases, and the junction held 7 bases outside the gene matches.

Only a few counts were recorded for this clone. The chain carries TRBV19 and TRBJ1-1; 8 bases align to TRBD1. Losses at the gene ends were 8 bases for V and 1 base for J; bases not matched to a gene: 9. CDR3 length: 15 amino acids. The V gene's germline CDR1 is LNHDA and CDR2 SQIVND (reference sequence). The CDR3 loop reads CASVRDRQSNTEAFF. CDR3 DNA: TGTGCCAGTGTCCGGGACAGGCAGTCGAACACTGAAGCTTTCTTT.

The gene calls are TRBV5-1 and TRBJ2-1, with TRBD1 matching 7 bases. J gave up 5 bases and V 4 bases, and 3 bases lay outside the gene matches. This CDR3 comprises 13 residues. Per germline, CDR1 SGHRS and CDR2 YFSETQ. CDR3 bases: TGCGCCAGCAGCGGGGACAGCGACAATGAGCAGTTCTTC. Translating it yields CASSGDSDNEQFF.

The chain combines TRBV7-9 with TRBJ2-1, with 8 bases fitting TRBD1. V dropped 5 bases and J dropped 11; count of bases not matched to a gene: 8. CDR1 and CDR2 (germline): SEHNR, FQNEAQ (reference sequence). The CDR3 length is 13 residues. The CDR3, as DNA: TGTGCCAGCAGCCCCGGACAGGGACCGAAGCAGTTCTTC. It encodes CASSPGQGPKQFF. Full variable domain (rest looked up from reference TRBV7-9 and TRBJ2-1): DTGVSQNPRHKITKRGQNVTFRCDPISEHNRLYWYRQTLGQGPEFLTYFQNEAQLEKSRLLSDRFSAERPKGSFSTLEIQRTEQGDSAMYLCASSPGQGPKQFFGPGTRLTVL.

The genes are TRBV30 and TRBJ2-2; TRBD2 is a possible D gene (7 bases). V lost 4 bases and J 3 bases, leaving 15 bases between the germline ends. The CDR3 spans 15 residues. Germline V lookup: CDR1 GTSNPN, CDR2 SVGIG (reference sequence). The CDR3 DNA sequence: TGTGCCTGGACGGTGTGGGAGGGGGACACCGGGGAGCTGTTTTTT. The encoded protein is CAWTVWEGDTGELFF.